This TCR beta chain was captured in a study of beta chain features in type 1 diabetes. Study at large: Researchers looked at 85 million to 110 million sorted cells across all samples. Broader study findings: Researchers report that Type 1 diabetes patients had moderately but significantly shorter TCRB CDR3s across all four CD4+ subsets. HLA influence on TCRB rearrangement stayed unresolved here.

Germline assignment: CDR1 ENHRY and CDR2 SYGVKD. Deletions cut 3 bases from V and 3 bases from J, with 9 bases between. This CDR3 region has 14 residues. Expressed TCRB transcripts were sequenced because the isolated RNA had all been reverse transcribed beforehand. Only in-frame clones appear in the TCRdb table, and some are missing; sequencing was by immunoSEQ multiplex PCR. The sample lists about 660,000 clones, roughly an eighth seen once, with just under 0.04% in the top ten. This clone has only a few counts. Antigen unknown. The rearrangement joins TRBV10-3 to TRBJ1-3; no reliable D call. The clonotype originates from a man younger than 35 with type 1 diabetes. The sequencing sample was made of naive CD4+ T cells from blood. The CDR3 region has the DNA TGTGCCATCAGTGACGGGCACTATGGAAACACCATATATTTT. Residues: CAISDGHYGNTIYF.